These T cell receptor beta chains were read from a single sample in a study of T cells in Graves' hyperthyroidism and ophthalmopathy. MiXCR, applied by TCRdb to the multiplex PCR reads, yields one record per CDR3 protein. Of roughly 300,000 distinct CDR3 sequences listed, around 13% are singletons. The sample consisted of blood. All receptors derive from a woman in her twenties or thirties with Graves' hyperthyroidism. The CDR3 runs from the conserved cysteine through the conserved F or W. Each record gives: V gene, D gene, clone size, J gene, CDR3 protein, CDR3 DNA. The D gene is left open where the match is weak. Not every row has a clone size; where given, it reads once, few, many or a size class.

V gene: TRBV6-1
D gene: -
clone size: -
J gene: TRBJ1-4
CDR3 protein: CATKRSATNEKLFF
CDR3 DNA: TGTGCCACAAAAAGATCCGCAACTAATGAAAAACTGTTTTTT

V gene: TRBV30
D gene: -
clone size: many
J gene: TRBJ1-4
CDR3 protein: CAWSRAYTNEKLFF
CDR3 DNA: TGTGCCTGGAGTCGGGCCTACACTAATGAAAAACTGTTTTTT

V gene: TRBV5-1
D gene: TRBD1
clone size: many
J gene: TRBJ2-7
CDR3 protein: CASSPDRASTYEQYF
CDR3 DNA: TGCGCCAGCAGCCCAGACAGGGCGTCCACCTACGAGCAGTACTTC

V gene: TRBV20-1
D gene: TRBD2
clone size: many
J gene: TRBJ2-7
CDR3 protein: CSAPRLAGGYEQYF
CDR3 DNA: TGCAGTGCGCCGAGACTAGCGGGAGGGTACGAGCAGTACTTC

V gene: TRBV5-4
D gene: -
clone size: -
J gene: TRBJ1-5
CDR3 protein: CASSRDPIGNQPQHF
CDR3 DNA: TGTGCCAGCAGCCGTGACCCAATCGGCAATCAGCCCCAGCATTTT

V gene: TRBV4-1
D gene: -
clone size: -
J gene: TRBJ1-2
CDR3 protein: CASSQDRGRQTYGYTF
CDR3 DNA: TGCGCCAGCAGCCAAGATAGGGGCAGACAGACGTATGGCTACACCTTC

V gene: TRBV7-2
D gene: -
clone size: -
J gene: TRBJ2-7
CDR3 protein: CASSLSYSRAFREQYF
CDR3 DNA: TGTGCCAGCAGCTTAAGTTACAGTCGAGCTTTTCGGGAGCAGTACTTC

V gene: TRBV29-1
D gene: TRBD1
clone size: many
J gene: TRBJ2-3
CDR3 protein: CSETVRDRGTDTQYF
CDR3 DNA: TGCAGCGAAACCGTCCGGGACAGGGGAACAGATACGCAGTATTTT

V gene: TRBV29-1
D gene: -
clone size: few
J gene: TRBJ2-5
CDR3 protein: CSVEDLKLTDQETQYF
CDR3 DNA: TGCAGCGTTGAAGATCTAAAGCTCACGGATCAAGAGACCCAGTACTTC

V gene: TRBV9
D gene: -
clone size: -
J gene: TRBJ1-1
CDR3 protein: CASSVYSQGNTEAFF
CDR3 DNA: TGTGCCAGCAGCGTATACTCACAGGGGAACACTGAAGCTTTCTTT

V gene: TRBV20-1
D gene: -
clone size: -
J gene: TRBJ2-2
CDR3 protein: CSATSGVTGELFF
CDR3 DNA: TGCAGTGCTACATCAGGGGTCACCGGGGAGCTGTTTTTT

V gene: TRBV20-1
D gene: -
clone size: many
J gene: TRBJ1-4
CDR3 protein: CSARVRLTNEKLFF
CDR3 DNA: TGCAGTGCTAGAGTCCGTTTAACTAATGAAAAACTGTTTTTT

V gene: TRBV20-1
D gene: -
clone size: many
J gene: TRBJ2-7
CDR3 protein: CSARDLVRSYEQYF
CDR3 DNA: TGCAGTGCTAGAGATCTCGTCAGATCCTACGAGCAGTACTTC

V gene: TRBV12-3/TRBV12-4
D gene: -
clone size: -
J gene: TRBJ2-5
CDR3 protein: CASSLPKGETQYF
CDR3 DNA: TGTGCCAGCAGTTTACCGAAGGGAGAGACCCAGTACTTC

V gene: TRBV9
D gene: -
clone size: many
J gene: TRBJ2-7
CDR3 protein: CASSPRASGFYEQYF
CDR3 DNA: TGTGCCAGCAGCCCCCGGGCTTCAGGGTTCTACGAGCAGTACTTC

V gene: TRBV20-1
D gene: -
clone size: many
J gene: TRBJ2-7
CDR3 protein: CSATTTTTQYF
CDR3 DNA: TGCAGTGCTACCACTACCACCACGCAGTACTTC

V gene: TRBV7-2
D gene: -
clone size: many
J gene: TRBJ2-2
CDR3 protein: CASSERRGALGELFF
CDR3 DNA: TGTGCCAGCTCCGAGCGGAGGGGGGCTCTAGGGGAGCTGTTTTTT

V gene: TRBV29-1
D gene: -
clone size: many
J gene: TRBJ1-1
CDR3 protein: CSAQNARDAFF
CDR3 DNA: TGCAGCGCCCAAAACGCCCGGGATGCTTTCTTT

V gene: TRBV18
D gene: -
clone size: many
J gene: TRBJ2-4
CDR3 protein: CASSPPVRDKNIQYF
CDR3 DNA: TGTGCCAGCTCACCACCCGTCCGGGACAAAAACATTCAGTACTTC

V gene: TRBV20-1
D gene: -
clone size: many
J gene: TRBJ1-2
CDR3 protein: CSAVGPLGLYGYTF
CDR3 DNA: TGCAGTGCTGTCGGGCCCCTCGGTCTATATGGCTACACCTTC

V gene: TRBV29-1
D gene: -
clone size: few
J gene: TRBJ1-1
CDR3 protein: CSVDTQNTEAFF
CDR3 DNA: TGCAGCGTTGACACTCAGAACACTGAAGCTTTCTTT